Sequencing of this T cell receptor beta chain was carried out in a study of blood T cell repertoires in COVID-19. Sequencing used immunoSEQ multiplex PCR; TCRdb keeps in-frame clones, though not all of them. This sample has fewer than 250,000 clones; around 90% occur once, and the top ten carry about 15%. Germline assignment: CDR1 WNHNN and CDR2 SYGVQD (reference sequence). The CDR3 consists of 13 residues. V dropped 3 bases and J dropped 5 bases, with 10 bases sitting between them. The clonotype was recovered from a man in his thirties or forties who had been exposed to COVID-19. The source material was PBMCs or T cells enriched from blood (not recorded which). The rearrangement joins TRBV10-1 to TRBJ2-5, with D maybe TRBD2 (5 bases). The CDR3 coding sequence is TGCGCCAGCAGTGATGCGGGTAGGGAGACCCAGTACTTC. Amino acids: CASSDAGRETQYF.